The next 4 T cell receptor beta chains were all read from a single sample in a study of blood T cell repertoires in COVID-19. Produced via immunoSEQ multiplex PCR; TCRdb's table is partial and in-frame only. The repertoire has around 94,000 clones, 86% of them found once; the top ten carry over 1.5%. The sample comprised peripheral blood. The source is a man older than 75 with acute or convalescent COVID-19.

This clone was detected a few times. The chain recombines TRBV7-2 with TRBJ2-6; D is possibly TRBD2 (5 bases). This CDR3 is 17 amino acids long. V was trimmed by 1 base and J by 1 base, leaving 11 bases between them. From germline, CDR1 is SGHTA and CDR2 FQGNSA. Written as DNA, the CDR3 is TGTGCCAGCAGCTTAGGTGGCAGGAGGTCTGGGGCCAACGTCCTGACTTTC. It is translated as CASSLGGRRSGANVLTF.

The rearrangement uses TRBV28 and TRBJ2-7; tentatively, D is TRBD1 (6 bases). The CDR3 runs 14 residues. V lost 5 bases and J lost 5, with 16 bases in between. The germline CDR1 and CDR2 sequences are MDHEN and SYDVKM. The CDR3 nucleotides read TGTGCCAGCAGTCAACAGGGTGGTCTAGACGAGCAGTACTTC. Amino acid sequence: CASSQQGGLDEQYF. The whole variable domain, remainder taken from reference TRBV28 and TRBJ2-7, is DVKVTQSSRYLVKRTGEKVFLECVQDMDHENMFWYRQDPGLGLRLIYFSYDVKMKEKGDIPEGYSVSREKKERFSLILESASTNQTSMYLCASSQQGGLDEQYFGPGTRLTVT.

The chain couples TRBV29-1 to TRBJ2-2; 7 bases are a match to TRBD1. The CDR3 consists of 15 residues. Germline CDR1 is SQVTM and CDR2 is ANQGSEA. The J segment lost 0 bases and the V segment lost 7 bases, leaving 8 bases of the junction unmatched. The chain's CDR3 is CSAQLTGSNTGELFF. The CDR3 DNA follows: TGCAGCGCCCAGTTGACAGGGTCGAACACCGGGGAGCTGTTTTTT.

CDR3 DNA sequence: TGTGCCAGCAGCGTTTTCACTAGCGGGAGTTACAATGAGCAGTTCTTC. It specifies CASSVFTSGSYNEQFF. The V gene is TRBV13, the J gene TRBJ2-1, with TRBD2 identical over 11 bases. From germline, CDR1 is PRHDT and CDR2 FYEKMQ (reference sequence). The CDR3 loop spans 16 amino acids. Losses at the gene ends were 5 bases for V and 4 bases for J; bases not matched to a gene: 7.